This T cell receptor (beta chain) was recovered during a study of shared clonotypes between healthy human individuals. This table comes from immunoSEQ multiplex PCR, and its TCRdb copy is limited to in-frame clones, with some not included. The top ten hold roughly 1.2% of the sample, which has about 1.5 million clones, over 95% seen once. CDR3 size: 19 residues. Unmatched junction bases numbered 18, after V lost 6 bases and J lost 5 bases. CDR1 SGHAT and CDR2 FQNNGV come from the germline V gene. The J gene is TRBJ2-5, the V gene TRBV11-2; 13 positions match TRBD2. Sequenced input: naive CD4+ T cells sorted from blood. The subset was: CD45RA+ positively selected. This TCR was sampled from a man aged 25-45 years in good health. This CDR3 is CASSEGSFWTSGRRETQYF. The CDR3 DNA follows: TGTGCCAGCAGTGAGGGATCTTTTTGGACTAGCGGGAGAAGGGAGACCCAGTACTTC. Complete variable domain (other parts from reference TRBV11-2 and TRBJ2-5): EAGVAQSPRYKIIEKRQSVAFWCNPISGHATLYWYQQILGQGPKLLIQFQNNGVVDDSQLPKDRFSAERLKGVDSTLKIQPAKLEDSAVYLCASSEGSFWTSGRRETQYFGPGTRLLVL.